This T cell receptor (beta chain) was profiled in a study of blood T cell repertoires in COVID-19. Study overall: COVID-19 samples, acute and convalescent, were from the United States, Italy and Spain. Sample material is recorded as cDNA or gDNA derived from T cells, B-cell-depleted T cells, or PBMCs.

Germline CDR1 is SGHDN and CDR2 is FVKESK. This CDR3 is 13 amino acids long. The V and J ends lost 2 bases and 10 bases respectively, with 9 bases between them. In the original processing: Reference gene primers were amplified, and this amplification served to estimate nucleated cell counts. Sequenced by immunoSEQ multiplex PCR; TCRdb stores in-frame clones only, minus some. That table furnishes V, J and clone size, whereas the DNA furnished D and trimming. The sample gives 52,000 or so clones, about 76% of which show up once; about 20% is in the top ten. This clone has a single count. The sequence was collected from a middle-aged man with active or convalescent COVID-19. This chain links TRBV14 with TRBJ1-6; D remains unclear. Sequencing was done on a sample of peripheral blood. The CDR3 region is CASSQSGQSPLHF. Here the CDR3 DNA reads TGTGCCAGCAGCCAAAGCGGCCAGTCACCCCTCCACTTT. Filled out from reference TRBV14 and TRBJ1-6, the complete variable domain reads EAGVTQFPSHSVIEKGQTVTLRCDPISGHDNLYWYRRVMGKEIKFLLHFVKESKQDESGMPNNRFLAERTGGTYSTLKVQPAELEDSGVYFCASSQSGQSPLHFGNGTRLTVT.